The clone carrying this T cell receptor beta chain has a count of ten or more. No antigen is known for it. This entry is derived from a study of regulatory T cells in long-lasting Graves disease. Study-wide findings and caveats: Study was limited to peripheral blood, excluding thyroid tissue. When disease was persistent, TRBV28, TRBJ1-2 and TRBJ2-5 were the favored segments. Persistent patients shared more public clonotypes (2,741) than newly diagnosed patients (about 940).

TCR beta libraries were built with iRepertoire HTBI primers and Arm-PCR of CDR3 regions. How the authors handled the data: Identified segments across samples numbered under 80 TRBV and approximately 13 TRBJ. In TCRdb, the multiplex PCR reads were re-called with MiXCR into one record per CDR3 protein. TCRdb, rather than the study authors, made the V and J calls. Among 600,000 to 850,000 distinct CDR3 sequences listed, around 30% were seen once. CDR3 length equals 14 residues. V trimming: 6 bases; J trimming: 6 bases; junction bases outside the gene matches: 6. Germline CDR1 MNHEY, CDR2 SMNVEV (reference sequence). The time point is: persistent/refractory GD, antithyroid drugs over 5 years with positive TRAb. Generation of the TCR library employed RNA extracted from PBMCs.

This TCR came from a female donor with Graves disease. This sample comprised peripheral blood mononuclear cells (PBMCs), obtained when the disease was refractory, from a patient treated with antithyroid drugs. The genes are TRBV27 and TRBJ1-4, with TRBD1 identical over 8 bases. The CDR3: CASRPGQGDEKLFF. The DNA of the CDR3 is TGTGCCAGCAGACCCGGACAGGGAGATGAAAAACTGTTTTTT.